This is a list of T cell receptor beta chains from one sample in a study of Graves' ophthalmopathy and Graves' hyperthyroidism. TCRdb re-derived calls from the multiplex PCR reads in MiXCR, one entry per CDR3 protein. The table has hundreds of thousands of distinct CDR3 sequences, approximately 21% seen once; the top ten hold approximately 6.9%. Sequenced material: peripheral blood. The source of these receptors is a woman aged 18 to 35 with stable Graves' hyperthyroidism. Some clones in this sample may be carry-over from other donors' samples. CDR3s include the opening cysteine and the closing phenylalanine or tryptophan. The D gene is left open where the match is weak. The size of a clone is reported for some rows only, either as once, few or many, or as a class for expanded clones.

j_gene | abundance | v_gene | d_gene | CDR3aa | CDR3nt
TRBJ2-5 | - | TRBV19 | - | CASSIFSTVQETQYF | TGTGCCAGTAGTATATTTTCGACAGTACAAGAGACCCAGTACTTC
TRBJ2-2 | few | TRBV11-1 | TRBD2 | CASSFKLAPMAGELFF | TGTGCCAGCAGCTTTAAACTAGCGCCTATGGCCGGGGAGCTGTTTTTT
TRBJ2-7 | - | TRBV30 | TRBD2 | CAWSEQSGNEQYF | TGTGCCTGGAGCGAACAGAGCGGGAACGAGCAGTACTTC
TRBJ1-2 | many | TRBV2 | TRBD1 | CASRLNRGTNYGYTF | TGTGCCAGCAGATTAAACAGGGGGACTAACTATGGCTACACCTTC
TRBJ1-1 | many | TRBV6-1 | - | CASSQRDMNTEAFF | TGTGCCAGCAGTCAAAGAGACATGAACACTGAAGCTTTCTTT
TRBJ2-2 | - | TRBV11-2 | - | CASSSIGGAEITGELFF | TGTGCCAGCAGTTCCATAGGAGGGGCGGAGATCACCGGGGAGCTGTTTTTT
TRBJ1-5 | - | TRBV12-3/TRBV12-4 | - | CASSLEYSFLGNQPQHF | TGTGCCAGCAGTTTAGAGTACAGTTTTTTAGGCAATCAGCCCCAGCATTTT
TRBJ1-2 | few | TRBV27 | - | CASSLDSHVPDGYTF | TGTGCCAGCAGTTTAGACTCCCACGTACCGGATGGCTACACCTTC
TRBJ2-7 | - | TRBV6-1 | - | CASSEAVPEQYF | TGTGCCAGCAGTGAAGCCGTTCCCGAGCAGTACTTC
TRBJ1-2 | many | TRBV6-5 | - | CASSYRQGGYTF | TGTGCCAGCAGTTACCGTCAGGGTGGCTACACCTTC
TRBJ2-2 | - | TRBV12-3/TRBV12-4 | TRBD2 | CANGGLAGQNTGELFF | TGTGCCAACGGGGGACTAGCGGGACAGAACACCGGGGAGCTGTTTTTT
TRBJ1-2 | many | TRBV5-1 | - | CASSPGGSLLIVSYTF | TGCGCCAGCAGCCCTGGTGGCAGTCTGCTTATTGTGAGCTACACCTTC
TRBJ2-2 | few | TRBV7-2 | TRBD2 | CASSLLRGGGGELFF | TGTGCCAGCAGCTTATTGCGGGGGGGTGGCGGGGAGCTGTTTTTT
TRBJ2-6 | few | TRBV24-1 | TRBD1 | CATSGSTGQGAGASSGANVLTF | TGTGCCACCAGTGGGTCGACGGGACAGGGGGCAGGGGCCAGCTCTGGGGCCAACGTCCTGACTTTC
TRBJ2-5 | many | TRBV20-1 | TRBD2 | CSARKRGEGETQYF | TGCAGTGCTAGAAAGCGGGGAGAGGGCGAGACCCAGTACTTC
TRBJ1-1 | many | TRBV6-2/TRBV6-3 | TRBD1 | CASSYRTGGVDRTEAFF | TGTGCCAGCAGTTACCGGACAGGAGGGGTTGATCGGACTGAAGCTTTCTTT
TRBJ1-1 | many | TRBV19 | - | CASRLQMNTEAFF | TGTGCCAGTAGGTTACAGATGAACACTGAAGCTTTCTTT
TRBJ1-5 | many | TRBV30 | - | CAWSGGGNQPQHF | TGTGCCTGGAGTGGCGGGGGTAATCAGCCCCAGCATTTT
TRBJ1-5 | many | TRBV6-2/TRBV6-3 | TRBD1 | CASSYGGQRNQPQHF | TGTGCCAGCAGTTACGGGGGACAGAGAAATCAGCCCCAGCATTTT
TRBJ1-1 | many | TRBV12-3/TRBV12-4 | TRBD1 | CASSTGDRATEAFF | TGTGCCAGCAGTACAGGGGACAGGGCTACTGAAGCTTTCTTT
TRBJ1-5 | many | TRBV12-3/TRBV12-4 | TRBD1 | CASSPGQGFNQPQHF | TGTGCCAGCAGCCCGGGACAGGGGTTCAATCAGCCCCAGCATTTT
TRBJ1-1 | - | TRBV6-1 | - | CASSDVGVTEAFF | TGTGCCAGCAGTGACGTGGGGGTCACTGAAGCTTTCTTT
TRBJ1-5 | - | TRBV13 | - | CASSFGRDDQPQHF | TGTGCCAGCAGCTTCGGGAGGGACGATCAGCCCCAGCATTTT
TRBJ1-3 | - | TRBV5-1 | - | CASRQTDYSGNTIYF | TGCGCCAGCAGACAAACGGATTACTCTGGAAACACCATATATTTT
TRBJ1-5 | many | TRBV6-1 | - | CASNGQKSNQPQHF | TGTGCCAGCAATGGACAGAAAAGCAATCAGCCCCAGCATTTT
TRBJ2-7 | many | TRBV11-1 | TRBD1 | CASSSRDRAPYEQYF | TGTGCCAGCAGCTCCCGGGACAGAGCCCCCTACGAGCAGTACTTC
TRBJ2-5 | - | TRBV12-3/TRBV12-4 | - | CASSFGRTQETQYF | TGTGCCAGCAGTTTTGGTCGGACCCAAGAGACCCAGTACTTC
TRBJ2-5 | few | TRBV7-2 | - | CASSFMGGEETQYF | TGTGCCAGCAGCTTCATGGGGGGCGAAGAGACCCAGTACTTC
TRBJ2-5 | many | TRBV29-1 | - | CSASELGAIETQYF | TGCAGCGCCTCCGAACTAGGTGCCATAGAGACCCAGTACTTC
TRBJ1-1 | many | TRBV15 | TRBD1 | CATSRPGQGWNTEAFF | TGTGCCACCAGCCGGCCCGGACAGGGGTGGAACACTGAAGCTTTCTTT
TRBJ2-7 | many | TRBV29-1 | - | CSGTQGSSYEQYF | TGCAGCGGGACACAGGGCTCGTCCTACGAGCAGTACTTC
TRBJ1-2 | many | TRBV6-4 | - | CASTKYNRVDLNYGYTF | TGTGCCAGCACAAAGTACAACAGAGTAGACCTTAACTATGGCTACACCTTC
TRBJ2-5 | - | TRBV12-3/TRBV12-4 | TRBD2 | CASTFEAGEETQYF | TGTGCCAGCACCTTTGAGGCGGGGGAAGAGACCCAGTACTTC
TRBJ1-1 | - | TRBV18 | - | CASSPTGAVDTEAFF | TGTGCCAGCTCACCGACAGGTGCCGTCGACACTGAAGCTTTCTTT
TRBJ1-1 | many | TRBV2 | - | CATQGQGQSEAFF | TGTGCCACACAAGGGCAGGGCCAATCTGAAGCTTTCTTT
TRBJ2-2 | - | TRBV12-3/TRBV12-4 | - | CASHPDRPNTGELLF | TGTGCCAGCCACCCCGACAGACCGAACACCGGGGAGCTGTTGTTT
TRBJ2-7 | many | TRBV6-2/TRBV6-3 | - | CASSRVGGYEQYF | TGTGCCAGCAGCCGGGTTGGGGGGTACGAGCAGTACTTC
TRBJ2-7 | - | TRBV20-1 | - | CSASGREWAYEQYF | TGCAGTGCTAGTGGACGGGAGTGGGCGTACGAGCAGTACTTC
TRBJ1-2 | many | TRBV12-3/TRBV12-4 | - | CASSLGGGVGYTF | TGTGCCAGCAGTTTAGGAGGGGGAGTTGGCTACACCTTC
TRBJ2-7 | many | TRBV7-3 | - | CASSLPAGSYEQYF | TGTGCCAGCAGCTTACCCGCAGGCTCCTACGAGCAGTACTTC
TRBJ1-2 | many | TRBV6-1 | - | CASSEYGNYGYTF | TGTGCCAGCAGTGAGTACGGGAACTATGGCTACACCTTC
TRBJ2-7 | few | TRBV25-1 | - | CASSDDQNFYEQYF | TGTGCCAGCAGTGATGACCAGAACTTCTACGAGCAGTACTTC
TRBJ1-2 | many | TRBV12-3/TRBV12-4 | TRBD1 | CASSLRQGRSGYTF | TGTGCCAGCAGTCTTCGACAGGGGCGCTCTGGCTACACCTTC